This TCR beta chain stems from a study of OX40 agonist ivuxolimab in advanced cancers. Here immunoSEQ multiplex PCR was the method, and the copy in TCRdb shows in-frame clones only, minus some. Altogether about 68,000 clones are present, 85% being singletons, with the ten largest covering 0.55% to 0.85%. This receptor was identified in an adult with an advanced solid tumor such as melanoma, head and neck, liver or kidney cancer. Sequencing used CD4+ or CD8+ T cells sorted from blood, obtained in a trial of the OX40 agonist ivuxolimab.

The CDR3 coding sequence is TGTGCCAGCAGCCTCCCTCGGTACACTGAAGCTTTCTTT. Its protein product is CASSLPRYTEAFF. The genes are TRBV7-3 and TRBJ1-1; D gene ambiguous. This CDR3 comprises 13 residues. With 5 bases removed from V and 3 bases from J, the gap between germline ends came to 10 bases. Per the germline V gene, CDR1 is SGHTA and CDR2 is FQGTGA. Looking up the rest from reference TRBV7-3 and TRBJ1-1 gives the full variable domain: GAGVSQTPSNKVTEKGKYVELRCDPISGHTALYWYRQSLGQGPEFLIYFQGTGAADDSGLPNDRFFAVRPEGSVSTLKIQRTERGDSAVYLCASSLPRYTEAFFGQGTRLTVV.